This record looks at one T cell receptor (beta chain) sequence and its context. Some clones are missing from TCRdb's copy, which holds only in-frame ones; the method was immunoSEQ multiplex PCR. The repertoire includes 200,000 to 300,000 clones, roughly 79% of them detected once, and 7.5% sits in the top ten. This entry belongs to a study of blood T cell repertoires in COVID-19. CDR1 and CDR2 from the germline V gene are SGHAT and FQNNGV. This CDR3 has 15 amino acids. The V and J ends lost 0 bases and 1 base respectively, with 9 bases between them. The chain employs TRBV11-2 and TRBJ1-1; no definite D call. The material sequenced was peripheral blood. The clonotype originates from a woman of 80 years or more with COVID-19, enrolled during active disease. The CDR3 nucleotides are TGTGCCAGCAGCTTAGACCGCGGCGGGAACACTGAAGCTTTCTTT. Translated, it gives CASSLDRGGNTEAFF.